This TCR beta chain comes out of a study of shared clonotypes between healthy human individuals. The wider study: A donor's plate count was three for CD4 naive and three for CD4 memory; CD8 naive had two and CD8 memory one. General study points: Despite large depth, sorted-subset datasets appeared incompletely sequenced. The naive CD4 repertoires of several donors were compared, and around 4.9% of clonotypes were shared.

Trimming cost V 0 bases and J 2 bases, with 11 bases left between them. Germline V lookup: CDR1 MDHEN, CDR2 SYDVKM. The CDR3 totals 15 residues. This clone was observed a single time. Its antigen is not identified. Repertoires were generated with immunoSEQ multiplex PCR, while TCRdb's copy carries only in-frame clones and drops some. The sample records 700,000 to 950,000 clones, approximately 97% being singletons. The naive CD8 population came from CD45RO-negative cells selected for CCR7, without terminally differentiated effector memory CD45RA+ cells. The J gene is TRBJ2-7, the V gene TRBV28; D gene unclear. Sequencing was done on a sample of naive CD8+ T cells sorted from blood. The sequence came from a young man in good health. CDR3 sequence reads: CASSLWGISTYEQYF. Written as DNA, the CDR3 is TGTGCCAGCAGTTTATGGGGGATATCAACCTACGAGCAGTACTTC.